This passage covers 18 T cell receptor beta chains from one sample sequenced in a study of technical replicates of blood from several donors. Data came from immunoSEQ multiplex PCR; TCRdb stores just in-frame clones and leaves some out. This sample yields about 95,000 clones, of which 90% to 95% are seen a single time; approximately 0.36% belongs to the top ten. The sequenced material came from T cells isolated from PBMCs. These receptors came from a human donor in good health.

The rearrangement links TRBV29-1 to TRBJ2-5, with TRBD1 as a possible D gene (6 bases). The CDR3 runs 13 residues. V was cut by 5 bases and J by 1 base, with 11 bases left in between. Germline V gene sequence: CDR1 SQVTM, CDR2 ANQGSEA. CDR3 in DNA: TGCAGCGTTACGGACAGAAGCCAAGAGACCCAGTACTTC. Amino acids: CSVTDRSQETQYF.

The chain recombines TRBV27 with TRBJ2-4, with a possible D match to TRBD1 (5 bases). CDR1 MNHEY and CDR2 SMNVEV come from the germline V gene (reference sequence). Trimming cost V 5 bases and J 0 bases, with 11 bases left between them. This CDR3 has 15 residues. CDR3 nucleotide sequence: TGTGCCAGCAGTCTGACAGTTATAGCCAAAAACATTCAGTACTTC. It codes for CASSLTVIAKNIQYF.

The V and J genes are TRBV5-1 and TRBJ2-2; D might be TRBD2 (5 bases). Germline CDR1 and CDR2: SGHRS and YFSETQ. The CDR3 is 16 amino acids. V was shortened by 5 bases and J by 0 bases, with 14 bases between the two germline ends. The CDR3 DNA follows: TGCGCCAGCAGTTTAGCATTCGGGACGAACACCGGGGAGCTGTTTTTT. Translated, it gives CASSLAFGTNTGELFF. Variable domain in full (rest from reference TRBV5-1 and TRBJ2-2): KAGVTQTPRYLIKTRGQQVTLSCSPISGHRSVSWYQQTPGQGLQFLFEYFSETQRNKGNFPGRFSGRQFSNSRSEMNVSTLELGDSALYLCASSLAFGTNTGELFFGEGSRLTVL.

V and J are TRBV28 and TRBJ2-1; D call uncertain. The ends were cut back, 5 bases at V and 6 bases at J, with 11 bases in the middle. CDR1 is MDHEN, CDR2 SYDVKM, per germline. CDR3 length: 13 residues. The CDR3 DNA is TGTGCCAGCAGTACCCAGGTCCGCAATGAGCAGTTCTTC. It specifies CASSTQVRNEQFF.

The rearrangement joins TRBV6-4 to TRBJ2-2; a possible D gene is TRBD2 (5 bases). Germline loops: CDR1 MRHNA, CDR2 SNTAGT. V was cut by 0 bases and J by 5 bases, with 13 bases left in between. CDR3 length equals 16 residues. CDR3 protein: CASSDSVGGETGELFF. The CDR3 DNA sequence: TGTGCCAGCAGTGACTCTGTTGGAGGCGAAACCGGGGAGCTGTTTTTT.

The genes are TRBV5-5 and TRBJ2-7; D is possibly TRBD2 (5 bases). The CDR3 covers 13 residues. From germline, CDR1 is SGHKS and CDR2 YYEKEE (reference sequence). V lost 2 bases and J 0 bases, leaving 6 bases between the germline ends. The DNA for the CDR3 is TGTGCCAGCAGCTTAGGGAGCTCCTACGAGCAGTACTTC. Translation gives CASSLGSSYEQYF. The full variable domain, rest sourced from reference TRBV5-5 and TRBJ2-7, is DAGVTQSPTHLIKTRGQQVTLRCSPISGHKSVSWYQQVLGQGPQFIFQYYEKEERGRGNFPDRFSARQFPNYSSELNVNALLLGDSALYLCASSLGSSYEQYFGPGTRLTVT.

This sequence joins TRBV5-1 and TRBJ1-1; D is undetermined. V was cut by 0 bases and J by 6 bases, with 15 bases left in between. The CDR3 loop spans 15 amino acids. Germline lookup yields CDR1 SGHRS and CDR2 YFSETQ. The chain's CDR3 is CASSLVFRENAEAFF. The DNA of the CDR3 is TGCGCCAGCAGCTTGGTCTTTAGAGAAAACGCTGAAGCTTTCTTT.

The CDR3 reads CASSSTGGNYGELFF. DNA for the CDR3: TGTGCCAGCAGCTCCACAGGGGGGAATTACGGGGAGCTGTTTTTT. The chain joins TRBV11-3 to TRBJ2-2; 8 bases match TRBD1. This CDR3 is 15 amino acids long. The J segment lost 7 bases and the V segment lost 4 bases, leaving 8 bases of the junction unmatched. Per the germline V gene, CDR1 is SGHNT and CDR2 is YENEEA.

This chain uses TRBV2 with TRBJ1-5, with TRBD1 matching over 8 bases. This CDR3 has 14 amino acids. The germline CDR1 and CDR2 sequences are SNHLY and FYNNEI. The J segment lost 4 bases and the V segment lost 6 bases, leaving 5 bases of the junction unmatched. The CDR3 is CASSGGQGNQPQHF. CDR3 DNA: TGTGCCAGCAGCGGAGGACAGGGAAATCAGCCCCAGCATTTT. Supplemented by reference TRBV2 and TRBJ1-5, the full variable domain reads EPEVTQTPSHQVTQMGQEVILRCVPISNHLYFYWYRQILGQKVEFLVSFYNNEISEKSEIFDDQFSVERPDGSNFTLKIRSTKLEDSAMYFCASSGGQGNQPQHFGDGTRLSIL.

The chain uses TRBV30 and TRBJ1-2; TRBD1 might be the D (5 bases). V lost 7 bases to trimming and J lost 8 bases, with 20 bases between them. Germline CDR1 GTSNPN, CDR2 SVGIG (reference sequence). The CDR3 extends over 13 amino acids. In DNA, the CDR3 is TGTGCCTACCAATGGACACGCGCCCAGGGCTACACCTTC. This encodes CAYQWTRAQGYTF.

The chain joins TRBV21-1 to TRBJ1-5; TRBD1 is taken as the D call from the table, unchecked against the DNA. TRBV21-1 is noted as a pseudogene. The CDR3 extends over 12 amino acids. The CDR3 DNA follows: TGTGCCAGCAGCGCACAGAATCAGCCCCAGCATTTT. Its translation: CASSAQNQPQHF.

The V call is TRBV18, the J call TRBJ2-7; tentatively, D is TRBD1 (6 bases). The CDR3 covers 16 residues. Trimming took 0 bases from V and 2 from J, leaving 14 bases between them. Germline CDR1 and CDR2: KGHSH and LQKENI. The CDR3 reads CASSPPKGVGTYEQYF. CDR3 sequence (DNA): TGTGCCAGCTCACCACCGAAGGGGGTTGGGACCTACGAGCAGTACTTC. Full variable domain (remainder filled in from reference TRBV18 and TRBJ2-7): NAGVMQNPRHLVRRRGQEARLRCSPMKGHSHVYWYRQLPEEGLKFMVYLQKENIIDESGMPKERFSAEFPKEGPSILRIQQVVRGDSAAYFCASSPPKGVGTYEQYFGPGTRLTVT.

This clone was counted a single time. The chain carries TRBV6-1 and TRBJ1-2; 8 positions match TRBD1. CDR1 is MNHNS, CDR2 SASEGT, per germline. The CDR3 consists of 14 residues. The junction had 11 bases not matched to a gene; V was cut back by 7 bases and J by 7 bases. CDR3 sequence reads: CASTASLGQGGYTF. The DNA for the CDR3 is TGTGCCAGCACCGCATCCCTTGGACAGGGTGGCTACACCTTC.

Here the CDR3 reads CASSLDPGLTYEQYF. Written as DNA, the CDR3 is TGTGCCAGCAGCTTAGACCCGGGACTTACCTACGAGCAGTACTTC. This chain links TRBV7-8 with TRBJ2-7; D is possibly TRBD2 (6 bases). The CDR3 runs to 15 residues. The V and J ends lost 1 base and 2 bases respectively, with 12 bases between them. Germline values: CDR1 SGHVS, CDR2 FQNEAQ.

The chain couples TRBV5-1 to TRBJ1-2, with 9 bases lining up with TRBD1. J lost 1 base, V lost 1 base, and 5 bases had no gene match. The length of the CDR3 is 16 residues. From germline, CDR1 is SGHRS and CDR2 YFSETQ. This CDR3 is CASSLTGTGLNYGYTF. The CDR3 bases are TGCGCCAGCAGCTTGACGGGGACAGGGCTTAACTATGGCTACACCTTC.

This clone was observed a single time. The rearrangement joins TRBV19 to TRBJ2-5, with TRBD2 matching 9 bases. Losses at the gene ends were 6 bases for V and 4 bases for J; bases not matched to a gene: 9. From germline, CDR1 is LNHDA and CDR2 SQIVND (reference sequence). This CDR3 region has 15 residues. CDR3 residues: CASSFGLAPAETQYF. The CDR3 coding sequence is TGTGCCAGTAGCTTCGGACTAGCGCCCGCAGAGACCCAGTACTTC. Full variable domain (missing parts from reference TRBV19 and TRBJ2-5): DGGITQSPKYLFRKEGQNVTLSCEQNLNHDAMYWYRQDPGQGLRLIYYSQIVNDFQKGDIAEGYSVSREKKESFPLTVTSAQKNPTAFYLCASSFGLAPAETQYFGPGTRLLVL.

The chain recombines TRBV27 with TRBJ2-1; 12 bases agree with TRBD2. V shed 8 bases and J 3 bases; nucleotides not matched to a gene: 5. The CDR3 is made up of 15 amino acids. CDR1 MNHEY and CDR2 SMNVEV come from the germline V gene (reference sequence). CDR3 bases: TGTGCCAGCCTATGGACTAGCGGGAACTACAATGAGCAGTTCTTC. As protein: CASLWTSGNYNEQFF.

The V gene is TRBV5-8, the J gene TRBJ2-7; possibly TRBD1 for D (5 bases). The V and J ends lost 1 base and 2 bases respectively, with 19 bases between them. The germline gives CDR1 SGHTS, CDR2 YDEGEE. The CDR3 extends over 17 amino acids. The CDR3 protein is CASSLHFPEDSTYEQYF. CDR3 in DNA: TGTGCCAGCAGCTTGCATTTTCCAGAAGACAGCACCTACGAGCAGTACTTC.